This TCR beta chain was recovered during a study of blood T cells in healthy people across ages. Details on this clonotype: Its target is not known.

Overall study results and limits: It was found that TCR beta diversity correlated strongly with the percentage of naive T cells.

Combining a sample-barcoded 5' primer with a J-beta primer mix, a second PCR ran for roughly 7 to 12 cycles. The authors tagged each cDNA molecule using a template-switch adaptor with 12 random nucleotides. TCRdb re-derived calls from the 5' RACE reads in MiXCR, one entry per CDR3 protein. The sample carries 1.5 million to 2 million distinct CDR3 sequences, roughly 32% recorded once. Per germline, CDR1 SEHNR and CDR2 FQNEAQ (reference sequence). J was trimmed by 15 bases and V by 9 bases; bases with no gene match: 11. This CDR3 comprises 12 residues. Donors ranged from about 6 to 95 years old and were healthy Caucasians in Russia. Drawn from each donor were around 9.1 milliliters of peripheral blood.

The gene calls are TRBV7-9 and TRBJ2-2, with 9 bases identical to TRBD1. This clonotype originated in a woman aged 30 to 39 in good health. Sequenced material: blood. The CDR3 loop reads CASSAPGTGMFF. The CDR3 DNA is TGTGCCAGTAGCGCCCCTGGGACAGGGATGTTTTTT.